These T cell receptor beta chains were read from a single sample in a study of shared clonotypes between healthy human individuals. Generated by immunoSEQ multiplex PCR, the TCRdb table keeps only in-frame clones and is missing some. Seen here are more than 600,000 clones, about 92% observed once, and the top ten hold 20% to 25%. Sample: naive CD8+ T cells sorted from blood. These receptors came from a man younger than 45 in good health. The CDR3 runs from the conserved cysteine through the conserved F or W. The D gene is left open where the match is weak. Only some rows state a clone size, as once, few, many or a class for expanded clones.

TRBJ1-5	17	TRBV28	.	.	CASSLLGGVRNNQPQHF	TGTGCCAGCAGTTTATTGGGGGGAGTGAGAAACAATCAGCCCCAGCATTTT
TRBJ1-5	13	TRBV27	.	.	CASSGRARQPQHF	TGTGCCAGCAGTGGGCGGGCAAGGCAGCCCCAGCATTTT
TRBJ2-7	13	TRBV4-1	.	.	CASSHPWEDEQYF	TGCGCCAGCAGCCACCCGTGGGAGGACGAGCAGTACTTC
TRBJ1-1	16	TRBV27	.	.	CASSLSYPVGYTEAFF	TGTGCCAGCAGTTTATCCTATCCGGTTGGCTACACTGAAGCTTTCTTT
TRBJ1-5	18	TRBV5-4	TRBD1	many	CASNSFPRGPRSNQPQHF	TGTGCCAGCAACAGTTTTCCGAGGGGGCCGCGGAGCAATCAGCCCCAGCATTTT
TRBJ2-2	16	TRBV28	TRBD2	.	CASSLSLAGGFGELFF	TGTGCCAGCAGTTTATCACTAGCGGGAGGATTTGGGGAGCTGTTTTTT
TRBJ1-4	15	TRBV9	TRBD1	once	CASSGTTGPGEKLFF	TGTGCCAGCAGCGGTACGACAGGGCCCGGTGAAAAACTGTTTTTT
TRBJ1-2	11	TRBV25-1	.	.	CASSDEQGVNF	TGTGCCAGCAGTGACGAACAGGGTGTTAACTTC
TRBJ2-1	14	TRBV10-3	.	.	CAISESTGYNEQFF	TGTGCCATCAGTGAGTCGACCGGCTACAATGAGCAGTTCTTC
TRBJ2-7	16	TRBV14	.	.	CASSQDSTVHSYEQYF	TGTGCCAGCAGCCAAGATAGTACAGTACACTCCTACGAGCAGTACTTC
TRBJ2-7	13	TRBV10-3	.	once	CAISDAVAYEQYF	TGTGCCATCAGTGACGCGGTGGCCTACGAGCAGTACTTC
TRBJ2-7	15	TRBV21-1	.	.	CASSPIGTSGYEQYF	TGTGCCAGCAGCCCAATCGGGACTAGCGGCTACGAGCAGTACTTC
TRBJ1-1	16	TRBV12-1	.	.	CASSPSTGQENTEAFF	TGTGCCAGCAGCCCATCGACGGGGCAGGAGAACACTGAAGCTTTCTTT
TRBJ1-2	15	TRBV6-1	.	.	CASREWGGTFDGYTF	TGTGCCAGCAGGGAGTGGGGAGGGACTTTCGACGGCTACACCTTC
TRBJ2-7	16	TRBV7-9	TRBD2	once	CASSLEGQGTSGKQYF	TGTGCCAGCAGCTTAGAGGGGCAGGGGACTAGCGGGAAGCAGTACTTC
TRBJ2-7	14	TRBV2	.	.	CASNPIGRSYEQYF	TGTGCCAGCAACCCCATCGGGCGATCTTACGAGCAGTACTTC
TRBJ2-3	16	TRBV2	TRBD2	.	CAITSGRGVRTDTQYF	TGTGCCATAACTAGCGGGAGGGGGGTGAGAACAGATACGCAGTATTTT
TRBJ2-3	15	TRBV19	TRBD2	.	CASSLLAGTTDTQYF	TGTGCCAGTAGTCTACTAGCGGGGACCACAGATACGCAGTATTTT
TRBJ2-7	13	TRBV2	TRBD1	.	CARRGTEKYEQYF	TGTGCCAGAAGAGGGACAGAAAAATACGAGCAGTACTTC
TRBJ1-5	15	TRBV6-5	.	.	CASSSSGEVGQPQHF	TGTGCCAGCAGTAGCTCAGGGGAGGTAGGTCAGCCCCAGCATTTT
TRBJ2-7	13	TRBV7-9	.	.	CASSPPDRYEQYF	TGTGCCAGCAGCCCTCCGGACAGATACGAGCAGTACTTC
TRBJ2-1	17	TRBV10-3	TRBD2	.	CAISRTSSETLGNEQFF	TGTGCCATCAGTAGGACTAGCAGCGAAACCCTGGGCAATGAGCAGTTCTTC
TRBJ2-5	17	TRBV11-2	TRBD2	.	CASSPPTSGGDGETQYF	TGTGCCAGCAGCCCACCGACTAGCGGGGGGGATGGAGAGACCCAGTACTTC
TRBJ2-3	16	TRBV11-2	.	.	CASRSNGGPIADTQYF	TGTGCCAGCAGATCTAATGGGGGGCCCATCGCAGATACGCAGTATTTT
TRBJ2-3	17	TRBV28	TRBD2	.	CASSVAGPISSTDTQYF	TGTGCCAGCTCTGTAGCGGGACCAATATCTAGCACAGATACGCAGTATTTT
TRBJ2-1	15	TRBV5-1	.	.	CASSFGQTSYNEQFF	TGCGCCAGCAGCTTCGGACAAACCTCCTACAATGAGCAGTTCTTC
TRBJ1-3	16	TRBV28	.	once	CASSLGGWDSGNTIYF	TGTGCCAGCAGTTTAGGGGGGTGGGACTCTGGAAACACCATATATTTT
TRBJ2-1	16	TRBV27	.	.	CASSPLGLGSYNEQFF	TGTGCCAGCAGCCCCCTGGGGTTGGGCTCCTACAATGAGCAGTTCTTC
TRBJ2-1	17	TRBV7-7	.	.	CASSLDGRASSYNEQFF	TGTGCCAGCAGCTTAGACGGCAGGGCGAGCTCCTACAATGAGCAGTTCTTC
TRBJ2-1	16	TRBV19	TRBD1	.	CASSKGQGDLYNEQFF	TGTGCCAGTTCGAAGGGACAGGGGGATTTATACAATGAGCAGTTCTTC
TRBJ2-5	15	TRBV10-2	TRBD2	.	CAALGLAGGQETQYF	TGCGCCGCCCTGGGGTTAGCGGGAGGGCAAGAGACCCAGTACTTC
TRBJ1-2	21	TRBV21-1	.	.	CASSPRGQPEVRVGTNYGYTF	TGTGCCAGCAGCCCACGGGGACAGCCTGAGGTGCGGGTAGGGACTAACTATGGCTACACCTTC
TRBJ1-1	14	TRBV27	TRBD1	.	CASSQTGGYTEAFF	TGTGCCAGCAGCCAGACAGGGGGGTACACTGAAGCTTTCTTT
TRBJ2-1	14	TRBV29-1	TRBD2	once	CSAFWAGDYNEQFF	TGCAGCGCATTTTGGGCGGGGGACTACAATGAGCAGTTCTTC
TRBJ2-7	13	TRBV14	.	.	CASSRVILDEQYF	TGTGCCAGCAGCCGCGTCATTCTTGACGAGCAGTACTTC
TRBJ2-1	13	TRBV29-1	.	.	CSEWDTHRDEQFF	TGCAGCGAATGGGACACCCATCGGGATGAGCAGTTCTTC
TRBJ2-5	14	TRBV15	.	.	CATSTKSGEETQYF	TGTGCCACCAGCACAAAATCGGGGGAAGAGACCCAGTACTTC
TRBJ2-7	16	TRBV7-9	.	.	CASASREGQGNYEQYF	TGTGCCAGCGCCTCGCGGGAGGGACAGGGGAACTACGAGCAGTACTTC
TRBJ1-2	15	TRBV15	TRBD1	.	CATSRDLGQGRGYTF	TGTGCCACCAGCAGAGATTTAGGACAGGGGCGTGGCTACACCTTC
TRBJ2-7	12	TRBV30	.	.	CAWGQGSHEQYF	TGTGCCTGGGGGCAGGGGAGCCACGAGCAGTACTTC
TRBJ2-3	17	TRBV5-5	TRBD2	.	CASSSLLAGEGADTQYF	TGTGCCAGCAGCTCATTACTAGCGGGAGAAGGTGCAGATACGCAGTATTTT
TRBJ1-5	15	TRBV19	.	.	CASSTDTGSNQPQHF	TGTGCCAGTAGTACGGACACGGGTAGCAATCAGCCCCAGCATTTT
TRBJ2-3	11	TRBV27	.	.	CASSTKDTQYF	TGTGCCAGCAGCACCAAGGATACGCAGTATTTT
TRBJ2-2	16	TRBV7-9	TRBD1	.	CASSLFSTGDTGELFF	TGTGCCAGCAGCTTATTCTCCACAGGGGACACCGGGGAGCTGTTTTTT
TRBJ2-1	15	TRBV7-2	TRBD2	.	CASSLVASGNNEQFF	TGTGCCAGCAGCTTAGTGGCTAGCGGAAACAATGAGCAGTTCTTC
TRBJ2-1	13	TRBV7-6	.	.	CASSLASRSEQFF	TGTGCCAGCAGCTTAGCCAGTCGAAGTGAGCAGTTCTTC
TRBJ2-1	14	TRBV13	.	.	CASSGQWDDDEQFF	TGTGCCAGCAGCGGACAATGGGATGACGATGAGCAGTTCTTC
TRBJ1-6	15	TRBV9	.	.	CASSVSRTDNSPLHF	TGTGCCAGCAGCGTCTCGCGGACAGACAATTCACCCCTCCACTTT
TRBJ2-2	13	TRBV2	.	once	CASIGLNTGELFF	TGTGCCAGCATAGGTCTGAACACCGGGGAGCTGTTTTTT